These 23 T cell receptor beta chains share one sample of origin, sequenced in a study of T cells after yellow fever vaccination. TCRdb reanalysed the 5' RACE reads using MiXCR and keeps one entry per CDR3 protein. The sample shows approximately 580,000 distinct CDR3 sequences, roughly a sixth of them seen only once. The sequencing here drew on PBMCs, taken 5 to 6 days after the first yellow fever vaccination. The origin of the receptors is a man between 18 and 35 years old who received the YFV17D yellow fever vaccine.

The CDR3 sequence: CASSNPKDFLSEQYV. In DNA, the CDR3 is TGTGCCAGCAGCAACCCTAAGGACTTCCTCTCCGAGCAGTACGTC. The V call is TRBV21-1, the J call TRBJ2-7; TRBD2, the table's D call, was not compared with the DNA. TRBV21-1 represents a pseudogene. The CDR3 runs 15 residues.

This clonotype appeared a few times. One end of the junction varies from germline; a read error may be responsible. The chain is built from TRBV15 and TRBJ2-3; TRBD2 is a possible D gene (5 bases). CDR1 and CDR2 from the germline V gene are LNHNV and YYDKDF (reference sequence). The CDR3 covers 12 residues. CDR3 residues: CAISGPHDTQYF. The CDR3 coding sequence is TGTGCCATCAGCGGCCCCCACGATACGCAGTATTTT.

This chain links TRBV9 with TRBJ1-2; D is ambiguous. The CDR3 runs 14 residues. V was shortened by 0 bases and J by 5 bases, with 11 bases between the two germline ends. Germline V gives CDR1 SGDLS, CDR2 YYNGEE. The CDR3 nucleotides read TGTGCCAGCAGCGTAGGAAGGGAAGGGTATGGCTACACCTTC. As protein: CASSVGREGYGYTF.

The CDR3 loop reads CASSQGGSVSGANVLTF. CDR3 bases: TGCGCCAGCAGCCAAGGGGGGTCGGTCTCTGGGGCCAACGTCCTGACTTTC. The chain has TRBV4-1 and TRBJ2-6; tentatively, D is TRBD1 or TRBD2 (5 bases each). The ends were cut back, 1 base at V and 0 bases at J, with 10 bases in the middle. From germline, CDR1 is MGHRA and CDR2 YSYEKL. The CDR3 spans 17 residues.

In its sample, this clonotype was seen once. The V gene is TRBV23-1, the J gene TRBJ2-1; D call uncertain. TRBV23-1 is an ORF, with its function uncertain. Between the trimmed V and J ends, which lost 6 bases and 9 bases, there was a span of 6 bases. The length of the CDR3 is 10 residues. As DNA, the CDR3 is TGCGCCAGCAGGGGCTGTGAGCAGTTCTTC. Protein: CASRGCEQFF.

This clonotype turned up a few times. The CDR3 spells CASSHLGGRYEQYF. The DNA of the CDR3 is TGTGCCAGCAGTCATCTGGGTGGCCGCTACGAGCAGTACTTC. V is TRBV3-1 and J is TRBJ2-7, with D uncertain. The CDR3 spans 14 residues. The germline gives CDR1 LGHDT, CDR2 YNNKEL (reference sequence). V lost 6 bases, J lost 3 bases, and 15 bases lay in between.

The V and J genes are TRBV4-1 and TRBJ1-6, with D unresolved. The germline CDR1 and CDR2 sequences are MGHRA and YSYEKL. This CDR3 region has 14 residues. Between the trimmed V and J ends, which lost 0 bases and 8 bases, there was a span of 8 bases. The CDR3 loop is CASSQEGLDSPLHF. The DNA of the CDR3 is TGCGCCAGCAGCCAAGAGGGTCTGGATTCACCCCTCCACTTT.

This clonotype was seen only a few times. This chain links TRBV6-1 with TRBJ1-2, with 10 bases fitting TRBD1. The CDR3 covers 13 residues. The germline V gene has CDR1 MNHNS and CDR2 SASEGT. The V gene end was trimmed by 9 bases and the J gene end by 5 bases; junction bases not matched to a gene: 6. The CDR3 DNA is TGTGCCAGGAGCAGGGGACAGGGGTATGGCTACACCTTC. It is translated as CARSRGQGYGYTF.

The CDR3 bases are TGTGCCACCAGTGAATACAGGGGGGCGGGAAATCAGCCCCAGCATTTT. Encoded protein: CATSEYRGAGNQPQHF. The chain is built from TRBV24-1 and TRBJ1-5, with 8 bases aligning to TRBD1. CDR3 length: 16 amino acids. The V gene's germline CDR1 is KGHDR and CDR2 SFDVKD. Trimming at V came to 4 bases and at J to 4 bases, leaving 8 bases not matched to a gene.

This clonotype was seen more than once but under ten times. This chain uses TRBV29-1 with TRBJ1-1; the D is unclear. The germline V gene has CDR1 SQVTM and CDR2 ANQGSEA. The CDR3 has 12 residues. The V end lost 7 bases, the J end lost 0 bases, and 9 bases lay between the germline ends. The CDR3 DNA follows: TGCAGCGGAGCCGAACTGAACACTGAAGCTTTCTTT. Translated, it gives CSGAELNTEAFF.

The J gene is TRBJ2-1, the V gene TRBV3-1, with 8 bases matching TRBD2. This CDR3 region has 15 residues. J gave up 5 bases and V 4 bases, and 7 bases lay outside the gene matches. Germline CDR1 LGHDT, CDR2 YNNKEL (reference sequence). The chain's CDR3 is CASSRGTRSDNEQFF. CDR3 coding DNA: TGTGCCAGCAGCCGCGGGACTAGATCTGACAATGAGCAGTTCTTC.

This clonotype was picked up a small number of times. The chain recombines TRBV6-5 with TRBJ2-5, with D possibly being TRBD1 (6 bases). The CDR3 length is 14 residues. Trimming stripped 2 bases from V and 2 bases from J, with 9 bases between. CDR1 MNHEY and CDR2 SVGAGI come from the germline V gene. Here the CDR3 reads CASSYPDRQETQYF. DNA of the CDR3: TGTGCCAGCAGTTACCCGGACAGACAAGAGACCCAGTACTTC.

The chain recombines TRBV29-1 with TRBJ1-2, with D unresolved. V lost 3 bases, J lost 2 bases, and 10 bases lay in between. CDR1 and CDR2 from the germline V gene are SQVTM and ANQGSEA. The CDR3 extends over 13 amino acids. CDR3 protein: CSVEAGQNYGYTF. The CDR3 coding sequence is TGCAGCGTTGAGGCCGGGCAGAACTATGGCTACACCTTC. Full variable domain (remainder filled in from reference TRBV29-1 and TRBJ1-2): SAVISQKPSRDICQRGTSLTIQCQVDSQVTMMFWYRQQPGQSLTLIATANQGSEATYESGFVIDKFPISRPNLTFSTLTVSNMSPEDSSIYLCSVEAGQNYGYTFGSGTRLTVV.

This clonotype occurred many times. V and J are TRBV20-1 and TRBJ1-5, with 11 bases aligning to TRBD1. The CDR3 has 12 residues. The germline V gene encodes CDR1 DFQATT and CDR2 SNEGSKA (reference sequence). The trim removed 6 bases at V and 7 bases at J, leaving 2 bases unmatched. CDR3: CSARTGGQPQHF. The CDR3, as DNA: TGCAGTGCACGGACAGGGGGCCAGCCCCAGCATTTT.

The chain combines TRBV5-5 with TRBJ2-2; D is possibly TRBD1 or TRBD2 (5 bases each). The CDR3 runs 17 residues. The germline V gene has CDR1 SGHKS and CDR2 YYEKEE (reference sequence). Trimming removed 0 bases from V and 3 bases from J, with 15 bases in between. CDR3 in DNA: TGTGCCAGCAGCTTGGGGCCCGGGGCCCAGGACACCGGGGAGCTGTTTTTT. It codes for CASSLGPGAQDTGELFF.

CDR3 DNA: TGCGCCAGCAGCATGACTAGCGGGGGGGTGTACAATGAGCAGTTCTTC. Translation: CASSMTSGGVYNEQFF. The chain employs TRBV5-1 and TRBJ2-1; 14 bases match TRBD2. CDR1 SGHRS and CDR2 YFSETQ come from the germline V gene. The V gene end was trimmed by 4 bases and the J gene end by 4 bases; junction bases not matched to a gene: 4. The CDR3 has 16 amino acids.

V usage is TRBV5-1 and J usage is TRBJ2-7, with D possibly being TRBD1 (7 bases). The CDR3 runs 14 residues. The ends were cut back, 8 bases at V and 1 base at J, with 16 bases in the middle. Germline lookup yields CDR1 SGHRS and CDR2 YFSETQ. The CDR3 nucleotides read TGCGCCAGTAGAGAACAGGGGAGGTCCTACGAGCAGTACTTC. Amino acid sequence: CASREQGRSYEQYF. Filled out from reference TRBV5-1 and TRBJ2-7, the complete variable domain reads KAGVTQTPRYLIKTRGQQVTLSCSPISGHRSVSWYQQTPGQGLQFLFEYFSETQRNKGNFPGRFSGRQFSNSRSEMNVSTLELGDSALYLCASREQGRSYEQYFGPGTRLTVT.

This clonotype was counted only a few times. The chain combines TRBV7-2 with TRBJ2-7; D possibly corresponds to TRBD2 (5 bases). The V gene lost 5 bases and the J gene lost 4 bases, with 15 bases spanning the gap. This CDR3 is built from 14 residues. Germline CDR1 and CDR2: SGHTA and FQGNSA. Here the CDR3 reads CASSPEGFGYEQYF. For the CDR3, the DNA is TGTGCCAGCAGCCCCGAGGGATTTGGTTACGAGCAGTACTTC.

This clonotype showed up just a few times. This chain connects TRBV9 to TRBJ1-6; 7 positions match TRBD1. J was trimmed by 12 bases and V by 4 bases; bases with no gene match: 10. The CDR3 is 14 amino acids. Looked up from germline, CDR1 is SGDLS and CDR2 is YYNGEE. CDR3 amino acids: CASSPRQGRGPLHF. CDR3 sequence (DNA): TGTGCCAGCAGCCCAAGACAGGGAAGGGGACCCCTCCACTTT.

This clonotype was counted a few times. The chain carries TRBV7-6 and TRBJ2-3, with no clear D. CDR1 and CDR2 from the germline V gene are SGHVS and FNYEAQ. Trimming removed 2 bases at V and 1 base at J, with 7 bases between. The CDR3 contains 14 residues. This chain's CDR3 is CASSLRQGTDTQYF. For the CDR3, the DNA is TGTGCCAGCAGCTTAAGGCAGGGCACAGATACGCAGTATTTT.

This clonotype was seen only a few times. The CDR3 sequence: CASSLGLDNSPLHF. The CDR3 coding sequence is TGTGCCAGCAGCCTGGGACTTGACAATTCACCCCTCCACTTT. The chain employs TRBV14 and TRBJ1-6; a weak D match, TRBD1 (5 bases). The germline V and J ends were trimmed by 4 bases and 7 bases, with 11 bases remaining between them. The CDR3 sequence is 14 residues long. Germline V lookup: CDR1 SGHDN, CDR2 FVKESK.

The chain employs TRBV6-2 or TRBV6-3 and TRBJ1-5; the D is unclear. The CDR3 is 13 residues long. The ends were cut back, 5 bases at V and 9 bases at J, with 14 bases in the middle. Germline V CDR1 and CDR2: MNHEY, SVGEGT. This CDR3 reads CASSPPVRGPQHF. DNA of the CDR3: TGTGCCAGCAGTCCGCCTGTCCGGGGGCCCCAGCATTTT.

This clonotype was counted between two and nine times. The chain carries TRBV6-1 and TRBJ2-2, with TRBD1 matching 9 bases. J gave up 3 bases and V 6 bases, and 5 bases lay outside the gene matches. Germline CDR1 and CDR2: MNHNS and SASEGT. The CDR3 sequence is 15 residues long. The CDR3 sequence is CASRARTGDTGELFF. CDR3 DNA sequence: TGTGCCAGCAGGGCCCGGACAGGGGACACCGGGGAGCTGTTTTTT.